The entry below describes one TCR beta chain. The antigen remains undetermined. Looked up from germline, CDR1 is PRHDT and CDR2 is FYEKMQ (reference sequence). V lost 6 bases, J lost 5 bases, and 9 bases stayed unmatched. There are 14 residues in the CDR3. This sample was included in a study of shared clonotypes between healthy human individuals. Regarding the study as a whole: Generally, naive subsets (rather than memory subsets) showed larger estimated richness.

Produced via immunoSEQ multiplex PCR; TCRdb's table is partial and in-frame only. This table holds 600,000 to 750,000 clones, 55% to 75% found once. The sequence derives from a woman aged 25 to 45 in good health. V gene TRBV13 combines with J gene TRBJ2-7, with 8 bases matching TRBD2. The specimen was memory CD4+ T cells sorted from blood. Subset denoted: CD45RA-negative fraction. The CDR3 loop is CASRYSGADNEQYF. In nucleotides, the CDR3 is TGTGCCAGCAGATATAGCGGGGCCGACAACGAGCAGTACTTC.